This T cell receptor (beta chain) was profiled in a study of breast tumors, draining lymph nodes, adjacent tissues. Study-wide results and limits: Tumor and nontumor repertoires were significantly more similar in luminal-like than in basal-like breast cancer. Tumor T cell lymph node origin was a supported hypothesis, not proven.

This clonotype was observed a handful of times. Antigen unknown. Using its own MiXCR run on the multiplex PCR reads, TCRdb lists one record per CDR3 protein. The data show 150,000 to 200,000 distinct CDR3 sequences, around 29% seen once. The CDR3 runs to 15 residues. Per the germline V gene, CDR1 is MNHEY and CDR2 is SVGEGT. V shed 6 bases and J 6 bases; nucleotides not matched to a gene: 10. Samples came from axillary lymph nodes draining the breast cancer. The chain employs TRBV6-2 or TRBV6-3 and TRBJ2-3; 9 positions match TRBD2. The sequence was obtained from a female donor with breast cancer. Some clones in this sample may be carry-over from other donors' samples. Specimen: axillary lymph node tissue. CDR3 sequence (DNA): TGTGCCAGCAGCGGGAGCCGCGGGAGGGGCGATACGCAGTATTTT. Translating gives CASSGSRGRGDTQYF.